Presented here are 26 T cell receptor beta chains from one specimen sequenced in a study of shared clonotypes between healthy human individuals. Produced via immunoSEQ multiplex PCR; TCRdb's table is partial and in-frame only. This sample has millions of clones; around 95% occur once, and the top ten carry 0.1% to 0.15%. Sequenced input: naive CD4+ T cells sorted from blood. Subset specified: CD45RA+ positively selected. All receptors come from a man aged 18 to 29 in good health.

The chain has TRBV2 and TRBJ2-2; weak D call: TRBD1 (6 bases). Looked up from germline, CDR1 is SNHLY and CDR2 is FYNNEI. The V end lost 7 bases, the J end lost 6 bases, and 12 bases lay between the germline ends. This CDR3 is built from 13 residues. CDR3 amino acids: CASKGVRPGELFF. In nucleotides, the CDR3 is TGTGCCAGCAAGGGGGTTCGACCCGGGGAGCTGTTTTTT.

The rearrangement joins TRBV5-1 to TRBJ1-2; no clear D. Germline CDR1 is SGHRS and CDR2 is YFSETQ. CDR3 length: 14 amino acids. The germline V and J ends were trimmed by 0 bases and 5 bases, with 11 bases remaining between them. The CDR3 reads CASSLGRVPYGYTF. For the CDR3, the DNA is TGCGCCAGCAGCTTGGGACGGGTGCCTTATGGCTACACCTTC.

The rearrangement uses TRBV5-8 and TRBJ2-1; D gene unclear. This CDR3 is built from 16 residues. CDR1 and CDR2 (germline): SGHTS, YDEGEE. The ends were cut back, 4 bases at V and 1 base at J, with 15 bases in the middle. The chain's CDR3 is CASSLAGRSSYNEQFF. Here the CDR3 DNA reads TGTGCCAGCAGCCTTGCAGGTAGATCTTCCTACAATGAGCAGTTCTTC.

The J gene is TRBJ2-1, the V gene TRBV6-5, with 11 nucleotides matching TRBD2. Trimming removed 5 bases from V and 8 bases from J; junction bases left unmatched: 5. Germline V gives CDR1 MNHEY, CDR2 SVGAGI. The CDR3 is made up of 14 amino acids. The CDR3 bases are TGTGCCAGCAGTCGTAGCGGGAGGGCCGATGAGCAGTTCTTC. Protein product: CASSRSGRADEQFF.

This clone came up once. The chain employs TRBV29-1 and TRBJ1-1; 7 bases are shared with TRBD1. The germline CDR1 and CDR2 sequences are SQVTM and ANQGSEA. This CDR3 comprises 13 residues. With V trimmed by 7 bases and J by 6 bases, 11 bases remained unmatched. CDR3 residues: CSAIQGPTSEAFF. The CDR3 DNA reads TGCAGCGCTATACAGGGGCCGACTTCTGAAGCTTTCTTT.

Written as DNA, the CDR3 is TGCGCCAGCAGCTTGAGCGGGAGGTCCCCAGATACGCAGTATTTT. Translating gives CASSLSGRSPDTQYF. The chain employs TRBV5-1 and TRBJ2-3; 9 positions agree with TRBD2. Germline loops: CDR1 SGHRS, CDR2 YFSETQ. CDR3 length: 15 residues. Unmatched junction bases numbered 4, after V lost 1 base and J lost 4 bases.

The rearrangement links TRBV5-1 to TRBJ1-5, with a weak D call TRBD1 (5 bases). Between the trimmed V and J ends, which lost 4 bases and 2 bases, there was a span of 13 bases. The CDR3 consists of 15 residues. CDR1 SGHRS and CDR2 YFSETQ come from the germline V gene. CDR3 in DNA: TGCGCCAGCAGCCCCTCGGGGGTCGGCAATCAGCCCCAGCATTTT. Amino acids: CASSPSGVGNQPQHF.

V usage is TRBV28 and J usage is TRBJ1-4; 9 bases map to TRBD1. V shed 3 bases and J 5 bases; nucleotides not matched to a gene: 7. This CDR3 contains 16 residues. Germline-derived CDR1 and CDR2 are MDHEN and SYDVKM. The CDR3 loop is CASSLLPGQGNEKLFF. DNA of the CDR3: TGTGCCAGCAGTTTGCTTCCGGGACAGGGAAATGAAAAACTGTTTTTT.

Turning to this clone: The identical CDR3 is also encoded by other nucleotide sequences in the sample. CDR3 sequence: CASSGGPQETQYF. The DNA for the CDR3 is TGTGCCAGCAGCGGGGGGCCCCAAGAGACCCAGTACTTC. The rearrangement joins TRBV7-2 to TRBJ2-5; the D gene could be TRBD1 or TRBD2 (6 bases each). CDR1 SGHTA and CDR2 FQGNSA come from the germline V gene. This CDR3 spans 13 amino acids. The ends were cut back, 5 bases at V and 1 base at J, with 8 bases in the middle.

The J gene is TRBJ2-3, the V gene TRBV10-3; 16 nucleotides agree with TRBD2. V trimming: 9 bases; J trimming: 8 bases; junction bases outside the gene matches: 5. The CDR3 covers 14 residues. The germline gives CDR1 ENHRY, CDR2 SYGVKD. The DNA of the CDR3 is TGTGCCATTAGGGGACTAGCGGGAGGGGGTACGCAGTATTTT. Translation gives CAIRGLAGGGTQYF.

The chain joins TRBV2 to TRBJ1-3, with 8 nucleotides matching TRBD1. The length of the CDR3 is 14 residues. V shed 6 bases, J shed 2 bases, and the junction held 3 bases outside the gene matches. From germline, CDR1 is SNHLY and CDR2 FYNNEI. CDR3 residues: CASSETGAGNTIYF. The CDR3 coding sequence is TGTGCCAGCAGCGAGACAGGGGCTGGAAACACCATATATTTT.

V is TRBV6-5 and J is TRBJ2-3; a possible D gene is TRBD1 (6 bases). The V end was cut by 7 bases, the J end by 2 bases, with 16 bases between. The germline gives CDR1 MNHEY, CDR2 SVGAGI. CDR3 length: 15 amino acids. In DNA form, the CDR3 reads TGTGCCAGCACCAGGACGGACAGCAACACAGATACGCAGTATTTT. It yields the protein CASTRTDSNTDTQYF.

On this clone: This CDR3 is also generated by other DNA sequences in the sample. J is TRBJ2-5 and V is TRBV5-1; 11 bases are shared with TRBD2. Germline V gives CDR1 SGHRS, CDR2 YFSETQ. V shed 4 bases and J 2 bases; nucleotides not matched to a gene: 10. The CDR3 contains 17 residues. The DNA for the CDR3 is TGCGCCAGCAGCCTGGGGCTAGCGGGGGGTCTACAAGAGACCCAGTACTTC. Amino acids: CASSLGLAGGLQETQYF.

The rearrangement joins TRBV28 to TRBJ1-4; the match to TRBD1 covers 7 bases. This CDR3 contains 13 residues. In germline, CDR1 is MDHEN, CDR2 SYDVKM. V gave up 6 bases and J gave up 5 bases; unmatched junction bases: 3. DNA for the CDR3: TGTGCCAGCAGGGGGACAGTAAATGAAAAACTGTTTTTT. Encoded protein: CASRGTVNEKLFF.

The chain recombines TRBV7-2 with TRBJ1-5; 8 bases align to TRBD1. The CDR3 runs 15 residues. Trimming took 4 bases from V and 1 from J; bases not matched to a gene: 3. Germline CDR1 and CDR2: SGHTA and FQGNSA. The CDR3 reads CASSYRQGSNQPQHF. The CDR3 DNA follows: TGTGCCAGCAGCTACCGACAGGGGAGCAATCAGCCCCAGCATTTT.

This chain joins TRBV10-2 and TRBJ1-6; weak D call: TRBD1 (5 bases). Germline lookup yields CDR1 WSHSY and CDR2 SAAADI. Between the trimmed V and J ends, which lost 3 bases and 10 bases, there was a span of 7 bases. The CDR3 runs to 12 residues. DNA of the CDR3: TGCGCCAGCAGTGACCCAGGGTCACCCCTCCACTTT. Its protein product is CASSDPGSPLHF.

V and J are TRBV9 and TRBJ1-2; TRBD1 aligns across 10 bases. CDR1 and CDR2 (germline): SGDLS, YYNGEE. Trimming removed 3 bases from V and 7 bases from J; junction bases left unmatched: 3. This CDR3 is 13 amino acids long. The CDR3 region is CASSAGTGVGYTF. The CDR3 bases are TGTGCCAGCAGCGCAGGGACAGGGGTTGGCTACACCTTC.

The rearrangement joins TRBV6-1 to TRBJ1-2, with 9 nucleotides matching TRBD1. Germline lookup yields CDR1 MNHNS and CDR2 SASEGT. This CDR3 has 15 residues. The V segment lost 6 bases and the J segment 2 bases; nucleotides outside the gene matches: 7. This CDR3 reads CASSVDRGGNYGYTF. CDR3 in DNA: TGTGCCAGCAGCGTCGACAGGGGGGGCAACTATGGCTACACCTTC.

The chain employs TRBV18 and TRBJ1-1, with 9 bases fitting TRBD1. V lost 0 bases, J lost 11 bases, and 4 bases stayed unmatched. CDR3 length equals 13 residues. Germline V gene data show CDR1 as KGHSH and CDR2 as LQKENI. Here the CDR3 DNA reads TGTGCCAGCTCACCACCGGGACAGGGCTCTGCTTTCTTT. Its translation: CASSPPGQGSAFF.

The J gene is TRBJ2-3, the V gene TRBV9; 7 nucleotides line up with TRBD2. This CDR3 has 15 amino acids. V shed 2 bases, J shed 2 bases, and the junction held 5 bases outside the gene matches. Germline loops: CDR1 SGDLS, CDR2 YYNGEE. The CDR3 sequence is CASSVTSFSTDTQYF. CDR3 in DNA: TGTGCCAGCAGCGTGACTAGCTTTTCCACAGATACGCAGTATTTT. Supplemented by reference TRBV9 and TRBJ2-3, the full variable domain reads DSGVTQTPKHLITATGQRVTLRCSPRSGDLSVYWYQQSLDQGLQFLIQYYNGEERAKGNILERFSAQQFPDLHSELNLSSLELGDSALYFCASSVTSFSTDTQYFGPGTRLTVL.

The chain joins TRBV5-1 to TRBJ2-5, with a weak D call TRBD2 (7 bases). The V and J ends lost 4 bases and 5 bases respectively, with 12 bases between them. CDR3 length: 13 residues. Germline CDR1 reads SGHRS; CDR2 reads YFSETQ. The CDR3 sequence is CASSVQGGETQYF. The CDR3 DNA is TGCGCCAGCAGCGTACAGGGAGGGGAGACCCAGTACTTC.

As to this clone: A much larger clone lies a single base off, so this may be a read error. This chain joins TRBV7-2 and TRBJ2-7; D uncertain. V lost 11 bases, J lost 7 bases, and 18 bases lay in between. The length of the CDR3 is 12 residues. Per germline, CDR1 SGHTA and CDR2 FQGNSA. The CDR3 loop reads CAGASTRGEQYF. DNA for the CDR3: TGTGCCGGCGCATCCACAAGAGGAGAGCAGTACTTC.

The chain uses TRBV5-4 and TRBJ2-7; 9 bases map to TRBD2. V gave up 4 bases and J gave up 2 bases; unmatched junction bases: 7. Germline loops: CDR1 SGHNT, CDR2 YYREEE (reference sequence). The CDR3 totals 15 residues. CDR3 DNA: TGTGCCAGCAGCCCCCAAGCGGGAGGCCCCTACGAGCAGTACTTC. Translated: CASSPQAGGPYEQYF.

The V and J genes are TRBV18 and TRBJ1-3, with D perhaps TRBD1 (5 bases). The CDR3 consists of 15 residues. With 3 bases removed from V and 2 bases from J, the gap between germline ends came to 11 bases. Germline V gene data show CDR1 as KGHSH and CDR2 as LQKENI. The CDR3 protein is CASSPGRVAGNTIYF. For the CDR3, the DNA is TGTGCCAGCTCACCGGGGCGGGTCGCTGGAAACACCATATATTTT.

The V and J genes are TRBV7-2 and TRBJ2-3; maybe TRBD1 (5 bases). The V gene lost 4 bases and the J gene lost 0 bases, with 20 bases spanning the gap. This CDR3 region has 18 residues. Germline V gene data show CDR1 as SGHTA and CDR2 as FQGNSA. The CDR3 sequence: CASSSPKGQPSSTDTQYF. CDR3 sequence (DNA): TGTGCCAGCAGCTCCCCAAAGGGGCAGCCATCTAGCACAGATACGCAGTATTTT.

This chain uses TRBV6-6 with TRBJ1-2, with a weak D call TRBD1 (5 bases). The CDR3 totals 16 residues. The germline V gene encodes CDR1 MNHNY and CDR2 SVGAGI (reference sequence). V lost 1 base, J lost 8 bases, and 20 bases lay in between. The CDR3 bases are TGTGCCAGCAGTTACTTGGGGGTCAGCTCTCCAGGAGGCTACACCTTC. This translates into CASSYLGVSSPGGYTF.